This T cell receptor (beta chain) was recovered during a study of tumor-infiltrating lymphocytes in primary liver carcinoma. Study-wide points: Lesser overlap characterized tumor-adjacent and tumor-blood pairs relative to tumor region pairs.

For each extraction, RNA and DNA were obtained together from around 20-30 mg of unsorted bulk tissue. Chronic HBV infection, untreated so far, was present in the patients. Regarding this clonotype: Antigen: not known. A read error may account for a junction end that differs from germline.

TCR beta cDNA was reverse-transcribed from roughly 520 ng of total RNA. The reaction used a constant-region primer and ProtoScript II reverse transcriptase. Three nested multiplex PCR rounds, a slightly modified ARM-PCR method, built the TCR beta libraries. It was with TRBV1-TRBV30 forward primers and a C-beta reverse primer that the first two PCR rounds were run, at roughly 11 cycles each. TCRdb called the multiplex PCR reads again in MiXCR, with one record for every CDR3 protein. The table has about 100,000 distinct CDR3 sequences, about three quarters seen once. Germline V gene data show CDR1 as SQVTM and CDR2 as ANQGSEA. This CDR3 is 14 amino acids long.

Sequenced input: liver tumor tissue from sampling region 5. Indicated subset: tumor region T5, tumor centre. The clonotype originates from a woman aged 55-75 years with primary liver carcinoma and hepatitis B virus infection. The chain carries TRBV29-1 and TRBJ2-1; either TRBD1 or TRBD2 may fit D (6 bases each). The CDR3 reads CSVGLGGMYNEQFF. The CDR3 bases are TGCAGTGTTGGATTAGGGGGGATGTACAACGAGCAGTTCTTC.